The clone carrying this T cell receptor (beta chain) was picked up a small number of times. Antigen unknown. The data were taken from a study of T cells after yellow fever vaccination. Conversion of TCR transcripts into cDNA relied on 5'RACE template switching, which added a universal primer site and UMIs. TCRdb itself ran the 5' RACE reads through MiXCR, one entry per CDR3 protein. This table holds a few hundred thousand distinct CDR3 sequences, around 12% found once. The length of the CDR3 is 14 residues. Trimming took 4 bases from V and 2 from J, leaving 9 bases between them. Study-level points and caveats: Though weaker, the secondary response peaked faster, on day 5 versus 15.

This chain joins TRBV12-3 or TRBV12-4 and TRBJ1-5, with D unclear. The input for sequencing was CD4+ T cells sorted from PBMCs, taken 15 days after the yellow fever booster vaccination. This receptor was identified in a man younger than 35 who received the YFV17D yellow fever vaccine. The CDR3 loop is CASSYGRGNQPQHF. Here the CDR3 DNA reads TGTGCCAGCAGTTACGGTCGGGGCAATCAGCCCCAGCATTTT.